This TCR beta chain appears in the sequencing data of a study of T cell responses to AZD1222 COVID-19 vaccine. As to this clone: Its target is unknown.

Measured with immunoSEQ multiplex PCR; TCRdb has only the in-frame clones, and not every one. The sample shows around 140,000 clones, over 85% of them seen only once. Whole-study results and caveats: At 160-218 and 743-854, vaccine-associated CD4 TCRs were dominant, and they spanned spike. Nearly half of unique spike-specific TCRs reportedly avoided B.1.351 and B.1.1.7 mutated regions. When two AZD1222 doses had been given, Spike-specific TCR breadth and depth rose. White British people made up most donors, females outnumbered males, and clonal diversity was possibly underestimated.

The source was peripheral blood, collected on day 0 of AZD1222 vaccination. The TCR comes from an adult in good health.

The CDR3 nucleotides are TGTGCCAGCAGTGCGGTGAACACTGAAGCTTTCTTT. Encoded protein: CASSAVNTEAFF. The V and J genes are TRBV28 and TRBJ1-1; D is unclear. The CDR3 contains 12 residues. V lost 5 bases to trimming and J lost 0 bases, with 4 bases between them. The V gene's germline CDR1 is MDHEN and CDR2 SYDVKM.